These 13 T cell receptor beta chains share one sample of origin, sequenced in a study of blood T cell repertoires in COVID-19. Libraries were prepared by immunoSEQ multiplex PCR; TCRdb keeps only in-frame clonotypes and omits some of them. The sample lists about 140,000 clones; around three quarters were seen once. The material sequenced was peripheral blood. These receptors originate from a man between 60 and 70 years old with acute or convalescent COVID-19.

V usage is TRBV7-2 and J usage is TRBJ2-7; 9 positions match TRBD2. V lost 4 bases and J lost 2; bases outside the gene matches: 9. Per the germline V gene, CDR1 is SGHTA and CDR2 is FQGNSA. The CDR3 is 16 amino acids. The CDR3 DNA reads as TGTGCCAGCAGCTCCCCCCGGACTAGCGCAACCTACGAGCAGTACTTC. Its translation: CASSSPRTSATYEQYF.

This chain joins TRBV28 and TRBJ1-2; possible D gene TRBD1, 5 bases. Trimming shortened V by 6 bases and J by 5 bases, and 16 bases separated the two germline ends. Germline V CDR1 and CDR2: MDHEN, SYDVKM. This CDR3 has 14 amino acids. The CDR3 nucleotides read TGTGCCAGCAGCTCCGGGACGGGACTTTATGGCTACACCTTC. It encodes CASSSGTGLYGYTF.

This clone was counted between two and nine times. This chain joins TRBV9 and TRBJ1-1; D is undetermined. The CDR3 loop spans 14 amino acids. Germline CDR1 SGDLS, CDR2 YYNGEE. With 0 bases removed from V and 4 bases from J, the gap between germline ends came to 10 bases. The CDR3 loop reads CASSVAETGTEAFF. DNA for the CDR3: TGTGCCAGCAGCGTAGCCGAGACGGGCACTGAAGCTTTCTTT.

CDR3 sequence reads: CASRTSGGRVYGYTF. In DNA, the CDR3 is TGTGCCAGCAGAACCTCGGGAGGTAGGGTCTATGGCTACACCTTC. The chain is built from TRBV6-5 and TRBJ1-2; D unclear. This CDR3 is 15 amino acids long. Trimming removed 6 bases at V and 4 bases at J, with 18 bases between. Germline CDR1 and CDR2: MNHEY and SVGAGI.

The chain employs TRBV9 and TRBJ2-3; 8 bases fit TRBD2. Germline lookup yields CDR1 SGDLS and CDR2 YYNGEE. The V segment lost 1 base and the J segment 1 base; nucleotides outside the gene matches: 5. The CDR3 length is 16 residues. In DNA form, the CDR3 reads TGTGCCAGCAGCGTACGGGGACTAGGCGGCACAGATACGCAGTATTTT. It encodes CASSVRGLGGTDTQYF.

The rearrangement uses TRBV19 and TRBJ1-5, with 7 positions matching TRBD1. The CDR3 runs 16 residues. Per germline, CDR1 LNHDA and CDR2 SQIVND (reference sequence). V shed 1 base, J shed 5 bases, and the junction held 8 bases outside the gene matches. As DNA, the CDR3 is TGTGCCAGTAGTATAGGAGGGGGCAAGAGGGATCAGCCCCAGCATTTT. This encodes CASSIGGGKRDQPQHF.

V gene TRBV7-8 combines with J gene TRBJ1-4; D remains ambiguous. The germline gives CDR1 SGHVS, CDR2 FQNEAQ. This CDR3 is 16 amino acids long. Trimming removed 1 base from V and 8 bases from J, with 17 bases in between. CDR3 sequence (DNA): TGTGCCAGCAGCTTAGAATGGAGGCAGGCGCGAGAAAAACTGTTTTTT. The encoded protein is CASSLEWRQAREKLFF.

The table lists this clone with a few counts. The chain links TRBV7-2 to TRBJ1-2; D possibly corresponds to TRBD1 (6 bases). This CDR3 is built from 14 residues. The germline gives CDR1 SGHTA, CDR2 FQGNSA. Trimming left V 4 bases short and J 8 bases short, with 17 bases between. CDR3 in DNA: TGTGCCAGCAGCTCGTCGTTTGGGGGCGAGGGCTACACCTTC. It codes for CASSSSFGGEGYTF.

The chain couples TRBV3-1 (or the pseudogene TRBV3-2) to TRBJ2-7; D is ambiguous. V was cut by 0 bases and J by 5 bases, with 5 bases left in between. CDR3 size: 12 residues. Germline V gene lookup returns CDR1 LGHDT and CDR2 YNNKEL (reference sequence). DNA of the CDR3: TGTGCCAGCAGCCAAGATGTAAACGAGCAGTACTTC. Amino acid sequence: CASSQDVNEQYF.

This clone was detected only a few times. This sequence joins TRBV18 and TRBJ1-1; D not certain. Germline V CDR1 and CDR2: KGHSH, LQKENI. The CDR3 extends over 13 amino acids. V shed 2 bases and J shed 6 bases, with 10 bases lying between them. The CDR3 sequence is CASSPALTAEAFF. CDR3 sequence (DNA): TGTGCCAGCTCACCAGCCCTTACAGCTGAAGCTTTCTTT.

This clone was seen a handful of times. The genes are TRBV6-5 and TRBJ1-6, with D possibly TRBD1 on 6 matching bases. V was shortened by 0 bases and J by 6 bases, with 6 bases between the two germline ends. CDR1 and CDR2 (germline): MNHEY, SVGAGI. The CDR3 has 14 amino acids. The CDR3 here is CASSYSDSNSPLHF. The DNA for the CDR3 is TGTGCCAGCAGTTACTCGGACAGTAATTCACCCCTCCACTTT.

V and J are TRBV5-1 and TRBJ1-1; 7 bases agree with TRBD1. V dropped 2 bases and J dropped 1; count of bases not matched to a gene: 5. The germline V gene encodes CDR1 SGHRS and CDR2 YFSETQ. The CDR3 is made up of 15 amino acids. The CDR3 is CASSFAYRGNTEAFF. The CDR3 DNA is TGCGCCAGCAGCTTTGCATACAGGGGGAACACTGAAGCTTTCTTT.

The V call is TRBV5-5, the J call TRBJ1-6, with D unresolved. The V end lost 3 bases, the J end lost 8 bases, and 9 bases lay between the germline ends. The CDR3 covers 13 residues. CDR1 and CDR2 from the germline V gene are SGHKS and YYEKEE (reference sequence). CDR3 DNA: TGTGCCAGCAGCTCTGGCCCTGATTCACCCCTCCACTTT. It specifies CASSSGPDSPLHF.